A single sample gave rise to the 21 T cell receptor beta chains below, sequenced in a study of T cells in Graves' hyperthyroidism and ophthalmopathy. What was amplified from RNA transcripts were TCR beta CDR3 regions. The study used the HTBI primer set for a first-round RT-PCR of the TCR CDR3. TCRdb reprocessed the multiplex PCR reads via MiXCR and lists one record per CDR3 protein. The data hold under 650,000 distinct CDR3 sequences, with around 15% observed a single time. The material sequenced was blood. All receptors come from a woman aged 25 to 39 with Graves' hyperthyroidism.

This clonotype was seen many times. The chain has TRBV28 and TRBJ2-3; 8 nucleotides match TRBD1. V lost 7 bases, J lost 0 bases, and 3 bases stayed unmatched. The length of the CDR3 is 14 residues. Germline CDR1 reads MDHEN; CDR2 reads SYDVKM. CDR3 residues: CASKTGGSTDTQYF. The CDR3 nucleotides are TGTGCCAGCAAAACAGGGGGTAGCACAGATACGCAGTATTTT.

V is TRBV2 and J is TRBJ2-2; 14 nucleotides align to TRBD2. The V gene's germline CDR1 is SNHLY and CDR2 FYNNEI. The CDR3 spans 20 residues. With V trimmed by 6 bases and J by 6 bases, 18 bases remained unmatched. The CDR3 DNA reads TGTGCCAGCAGAGGGGGACTAGCGGGAGACGTGGGGAGCGGATCCGGGGAGCTGTTTTTT. It codes for CASRGGLAGDVGSGSGELFF.

This clonotype was detected a few times. This rearrangement joins TRBV6-1 to TRBJ1-2; 7 positions match TRBD1. The CDR3 is 14 residues long. With 6 bases clipped from V and 4 bases from J, the junction kept 8 bases outside the gene matches. Germline CDR1 and CDR2: MNHNS and SASEGT. In DNA form, the CDR3 reads TGTGCCAGCAGGACCTCCGGGACAGTCTATGGCTACACCTTC. Residues: CASRTSGTVYGYTF.

The chain is built from TRBV7-9 and TRBJ1-4; D is perhaps TRBD1 (5 bases). Germline V gives CDR1 SEHNR, CDR2 FQNEAQ (reference sequence). V lost 1 base, J lost 2 bases, and 8 bases lay in between. The CDR3 runs to 15 residues. The CDR3 loop reads CASSLGDGTNEKLFF. CDR3 in DNA: TGTGCCAGCAGCTTAGGGGACGGCACTAATGAAAAACTGTTTTTT.

V and J are TRBV12-5 and TRBJ2-3, with TRBD1 matching 8 bases. The CDR3 length is 14 residues. Germline CDR1 is LGHNT and CDR2 is FRNRAP. V trimming: 7 bases; J trimming: 3 bases; junction bases outside the gene matches: 6. The CDR3 nucleotides read TGTGCTAGTGCCTTAACAGGGGGGACAGATACGCAGTATTTT. Protein: CASALTGGTDTQYF.

Only a few counts were recorded for this clonotype. The CDR3 DNA follows: TGTGCCAGCAGTTACTCCGGGACAGGGGGCGTCGAGCAGTACTTC. Its protein is CASSYSGTGGVEQYF. V usage is TRBV6-2 or TRBV6-3 and J usage is TRBJ2-7, with 12 bases matching TRBD1. Trimming cost V 0 bases and J 6 bases; bases outside gene matches: 3. CDR3 size: 15 residues. Per the germline V gene, CDR1 is MNHEY and CDR2 is SVGEGT.

This clonotype was found many times. The chain employs TRBV6-1 and TRBJ2-1, with a tentative D call TRBD2 (6 bases). The CDR3 loop spans 13 amino acids. Germline CDR1 reads MNHNS; CDR2 reads SASEGT. The V end was cut by 4 bases, the J end by 12 bases, with 16 bases between. Written as DNA, the CDR3 is TGTGCCAGCAGTGGAACCCGGGACTTGGGGCAGTTCTTC. It encodes CASSGTRDLGQFF.

Only a few counts were recorded for this clonotype. This chain links TRBV9 with TRBJ2-7; 9 bases fit TRBD2. The germline V gene has CDR1 SGDLS and CDR2 YYNGEE. J lost 1 base, V lost 1 base, and 3 bases had no gene match. This CDR3 contains 15 residues. Written as DNA, the CDR3 is TGTGCCAGCAGCGTATATAGCGGGAGTTCCTACGAGCAGTACTTC. As protein: CASSVYSGSSYEQYF.

This clonotype was detected many times. CDR3 in amino acids: CSAVKSSGIEETQYF. DNA of the CDR3: TGCAGTGCCGTAAAATCTAGCGGGATCGAAGAGACCCAGTACTTC. The rearrangement uses TRBV20-1 and TRBJ2-5; 9 bases are a match to TRBD2. With V trimmed by 6 bases and J by 3 bases, 11 bases remained unmatched. CDR3 length: 15 amino acids. The germline gives CDR1 DFQATT, CDR2 SNEGSKA (reference sequence).

The gene calls are TRBV7-2 and TRBJ2-5; D not certain. The CDR3 runs to 12 residues. Germline CDR1 is SGHTA and CDR2 is FQGNSA. Trimming left V 3 bases short and J 4 bases short, with 6 bases between. For the CDR3, the DNA is TGTGCCAGCAGCTTCCAGGCAGAGACCCAGTACTTC. Protein: CASSFQAETQYF.

This clonotype was seen only a few times. The chain is built from TRBV12-3 or TRBV12-4 and TRBJ1-4; D not certain. The CDR3 loop spans 19 amino acids. V was cut by 5 bases and J by 0 bases, with 22 bases left in between. The CDR3 coding sequence is TGTGCCAGCAGTCGCCGGACGGTTACATTCGCTGCAACTAATGAAAAACTGTTTTTT. Translated: CASSRRTVTFAATNEKLFF.

This clonotype was picked up a small number of times. This chain connects TRBV5-6 to TRBJ2-1; 12 bases line up with TRBD2. The germline gives CDR1 SGHDT, CDR2 YYEEEE. The CDR3 contains 17 residues. V shed 4 bases and J 6 bases; nucleotides not matched to a gene: 11. CDR3 sequence (DNA): TGTGCCAGCAGCCACTCAAAGACTAGCGGGAGAGGCAATGAGCAGTTCTTC. It codes for CASSHSKTSGRGNEQFF.

In regard to this clonotype: Given a much more abundant clone one base away, this may be a read error. The chain carries TRBV27 and TRBJ1-1; weak D call: TRBD1 (6 bases). The V end lost 3 bases, the J end lost 11 bases, and 22 bases lay between the germline ends. The CDR3 loop spans 15 amino acids. Germline assignment: CDR1 MNHEY and CDR2 SMNVEV (reference sequence). The CDR3 DNA is TGTGCCAGCAGTTTCCTAAGGGGGGCCCAAGTAGGCGCTTTCTTT. Residues: CASSFLRGAQVGAFF.

Many counts were recorded for this clonotype. This sequence joins TRBV12-3 or TRBV12-4 and TRBJ2-1, with TRBD1 matching over 8 bases. Unmatched junction bases numbered 14, after V lost 7 bases and J lost 6 bases. The CDR3 has 16 amino acids. The CDR3 loop is CASKKDGTGYSNEQFF. The CDR3 bases are TGTGCCAGCAAAAAAGACGGGACAGGATACAGCAATGAGCAGTTCTTC.

This clonotype has a handful of counts. The rearrangement links TRBV28 to TRBJ1-4; D is unclear. Germline values: CDR1 MDHEN, CDR2 SYDVKM. CDR3 size: 10 residues. V lost 10 bases and J 3 bases, leaving 3 bases between the germline ends. CDR3: CATSNEKLFF. CDR3 DNA: TGTGCCACATCTAATGAAAAACTGTTTTTT.

This clonotype has a handful of counts. The rearrangement uses TRBV6-2 or TRBV6-3 and TRBJ2-1, with TRBD2 matching over 13 bases. J gave up 8 bases and V 5 bases, and 6 bases lay outside the gene matches. Germline V lookup: CDR1 MNHEY, CDR2 SVGEGT. This CDR3 region has 15 residues. The chain's CDR3 is CASSLTSGRAHEQFF. CDR3 DNA sequence: TGTGCCAGCAGTCTCACTAGCGGGAGGGCCCATGAGCAGTTCTTC.

This chain links TRBV28 with TRBJ2-3; D not resolved. The germline V gene has CDR1 MDHEN and CDR2 SYDVKM. The CDR3 length is 12 residues. Trimming took 7 bases from V and 2 from J, leaving 7 bases between them. CDR3 sequence (DNA): TGTGCCAGCAACAAACTCACAGATACGCAGTATTTT. Encoded protein: CASNKLTDTQYF.

The chain joins TRBV7-9 to TRBJ2-7, with D tentatively TRBD1 (5 bases). The CDR3 runs to 16 residues. The V end lost 2 bases, the J end lost 6 bases, and 20 bases lay between the germline ends. Germline V gene sequence: CDR1 SEHNR, CDR2 FQNEAQ (reference sequence). CDR3 sequence reads: CASSLLGRHRGSEQYF. The CDR3 DNA is TGTGCCAGCAGCTTATTGGGGCGGCATAGGGGCAGCGAGCAGTACTTC.

This clonotype was counted only a few times. This chain joins TRBV10-3 and TRBJ1-5; D is ambiguous. The germline V gene encodes CDR1 ENHRY and CDR2 SYGVKD. Trimming cost V 10 bases and J 5 bases, with 12 bases left between them. This CDR3 is built from 12 residues. This CDR3 is CATRGIDQPQHF. The CDR3 DNA is TGTGCCACCCGAGGTATAGATCAGCCCCAGCATTTT.

This clonotype was seen many times. The J gene is TRBJ2-1, the V gene TRBV12-3 or TRBV12-4; TRBD2 aligns across 9 bases. V was clipped by 5 bases and J by 8 bases; unmatched bases: 10. The CDR3 has 15 amino acids. The CDR3 loop is CASSRSGRPDYEQFF. The CDR3, as DNA: TGTGCCAGCAGTCGTAGCGGGAGACCAGACTATGAGCAGTTCTTC.

This clonotype was seen ten or more times. J is TRBJ2-7 and V is TRBV28, with no clear D. Trimming left V 10 bases short and J 2 bases short, with 15 bases between. Germline V CDR1 and CDR2: MDHEN, SYDVKM. The CDR3 runs to 13 residues. For the CDR3, the DNA is TGTGCCACCCGACGATCGGGTGCCTACGAGCAGTACTTC. It is translated as CATRRSGAYEQYF. Based on the CDR3 plus reference TRBV28 and TRBJ2-7, the full variable domain is DVKVTQSSRYLVKRTGEKVFLECVQDMDHENMFWYRQDPGLGLRLIYFSYDVKMKEKGDIPEGYSVSREKKERFSLILESASTNQTSMYLCATRRSGAYEQYFGPGTRLTVT.